This T cell receptor (beta chain) was identified during a study of persistence of HIV-infected CD4 T cells. The V gene's germline CDR1 is SNHLY and CDR2 FYNNEI. Trimming cost V 4 bases and J 4 bases, with 8 bases left between them. This CDR3 has 13 residues. The immunoSEQ assay was version 4, run in survey mode. Here immunoSEQ multiplex PCR was the method, and the copy in TCRdb shows in-frame clones only, minus some. The sample holds about 40,000 clones, about four fifths seen once. An overlapping HIV-1 Gag peptide pool stimulated these cells at about 0.9 ug/peptide/mL. CD40L-negative CD69-negative CD45RO-high memory CD4+ T cells were sorted as populations depleted of antigen-responding cells. Before stimulation, PBMCs underwent CD8+ T cell depletion. Notes on this clone: The antigen remains undetermined. A much larger clone sits a single nucleotide away, making a read error possible. The same CDR3 is also encoded by other DNA sequences in this sample.

Overall study findings and caveats: Compared with CD3/CD28-stimulated cells, CMV- and Gag-responding cells showed lower TCRbeta richness. TCR analyses could not target the rare provirus-carrying CMV-responding cells. TCR oligoclonality correlated with proviral oligoclonality in the same sorted populations.

The receptor was isolated from an adult man with HIV who was CMV-seropositive. The sample in question was CD4+ T cells sorted from PBMCs after approximately 18-hour stimulation, obtained from a patient who received antiretroviral therapy. J is TRBJ1-5 and V is TRBV2, with D perhaps matching TRBD1 (5 bases). This CDR3 is CASSARENQPQHF. Here the CDR3 DNA reads TGTGCCAGCAGTGCCAGGGAGAATCAGCCCCAGCATTTT.